This T cell receptor (beta chain) was identified during a study of cytomegalovirus exposure and HLA in healthy donors. Study in general: Of all 370 or so donors who were genotyped, under 90% belonged to the Caucasian-associated ancestry cluster.

This clone was counted a few times. The antigen is not known. CDR3 length: 15 amino acids. General observations from the study: Rare TCR sequences dominated, though some public TCRs recurred in many donors.

60 Vbeta and 13 Jbeta primers were used in PCR. Sequencing was performed with immunoSEQ multiplex PCR; in TCRdb, only in-frame clones are kept and a portion is missing. The sample lists 120,000 to 150,000 clones, approximately 72% occurring once. The sample comprised PBMCs. V gene TRBV21-1 combines with J gene TRBJ1-1. TRBV21-1 is assigned pseudogene status. The TCR comes from a woman aged 55-69 years in good health and CMV-seronegative. The CDR3 DNA sequence: TGTGCCAGCAGCAATACAGGGAGGGGCCACACTGAAGCTTTCTTT. The encoded protein is CASSNTGRGHTEAFF.